The clone carrying this T cell receptor beta chain was detected a few times. The V segment lost 6 bases and the J segment 6 bases; nucleotides outside the gene matches: 17. The germline V gene has CDR1 KGHDR and CDR2 SFDVKD. The CDR3 spans 18 residues. Authors' data handling: Reference gene primer amplification gave estimated nucleated cell counts. Profiling relied on immunoSEQ multiplex PCR, and the TCRdb table lists in-frame clones only, not all of them. V and J calls and clone size come straight from that table; D and trimming were deduced from the DNA. The repertoire consists of hundreds of thousands of clones, with about nine tenths occurring once and the leading ten covering roughly 6%. The data stem from a study of blood T cell repertoires in COVID-19. Background on the study: Samples taken during acute and convalescent COVID-19 were collected in the United States, Italy and Spain. T cells, B-cell-depleted T cells, or PBMCs provided the cDNA or gDNA that served as material.

J is TRBJ2-1 and V is TRBV24-1; TRBD2 aligns across 9 bases. The origin of this receptor is a man aged 55 to 70 who had recovered from COVID-19. Sequences were obtained from peripheral blood. This chain's CDR3 is CATSKVPSISGSSNEQFF. The CDR3 nucleotides read TGTGCCACCAGTAAAGTACCCTCGATTAGCGGGAGTAGCAATGAGCAGTTCTTC.